The clone carrying this TCR beta chain showed up just a few times. Its specificity is not known. V was clipped by 5 bases and J by 10 bases, with 12 bases between them. The germline V gene has CDR1 SGHAT and CDR2 FQNNGV. The CDR3 covers 12 residues. This entry is derived from a study of regulatory T cells in long-lasting Graves disease. Study-level findings and limits: Persistent disease preferred TRBV28, TRBJ1-2 and TRBJ2-5.

The sample's time point: newly diagnosed GD, antithyroid drugs for less than 3 months. The TCR library was made from RNA that had been extracted from PBMCs in TRIzol. iRepertoire HTBI primers and Arm-PCR of CDR3 regions built TCR beta libraries. A single record per CDR3 protein comes from TCRdb applying MiXCR to the multiplex PCR reads. In the table there are 400,000 to 550,000 distinct CDR3 sequences, under 15% of which are singletons. These data are also associated with another study on T cells in Graves' hyperthyroidism and ophthalmopathy. From that paper: Those patients with uncontrolled infection, other autoimmune disease, pregnancy or lactation were excluded.

The sequence derives from a woman in her twenties or thirties with Graves disease. Sequencing used peripheral blood mononuclear cells (PBMCs), obtained at new diagnosis, from a patient treated with antithyroid drugs. The rearrangement links TRBV11-2 to TRBJ2-1; D is unclear. The CDR3 region is CASSQINREQFF. In DNA, the CDR3 is TGTGCCAGCAGCCAAATTAATAGAGAGCAGTTCTTC. The full variable domain, in which reference TRBV11-2 and TRBJ2-1 provide the parts outside the CDR3, is EAGVAQSPRYKIIEKRQSVAFWCNPISGHATLYWYQQILGQGPKLLIQFQNNGVVDDSQLPKDRFSAERLKGVDSTLKIQPAKLEDSAVYLCASSQINREQFFGPGTRLTVL.